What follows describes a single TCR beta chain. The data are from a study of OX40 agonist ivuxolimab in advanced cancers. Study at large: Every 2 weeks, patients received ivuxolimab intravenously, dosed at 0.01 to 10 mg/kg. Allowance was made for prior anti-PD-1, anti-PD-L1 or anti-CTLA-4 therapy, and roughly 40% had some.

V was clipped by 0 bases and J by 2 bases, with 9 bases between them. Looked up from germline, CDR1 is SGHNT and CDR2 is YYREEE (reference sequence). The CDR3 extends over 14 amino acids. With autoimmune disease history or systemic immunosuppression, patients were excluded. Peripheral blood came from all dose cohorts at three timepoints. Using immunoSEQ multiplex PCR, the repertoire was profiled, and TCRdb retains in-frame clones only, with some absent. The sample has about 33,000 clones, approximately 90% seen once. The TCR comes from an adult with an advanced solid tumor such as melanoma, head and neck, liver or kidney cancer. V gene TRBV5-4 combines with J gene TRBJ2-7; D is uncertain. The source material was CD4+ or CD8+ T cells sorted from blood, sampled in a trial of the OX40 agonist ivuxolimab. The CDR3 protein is CASSLVSNTYEQYF. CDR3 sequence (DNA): TGTGCCAGCAGCTTGGTTAGTAATACCTACGAGCAGTACTTC. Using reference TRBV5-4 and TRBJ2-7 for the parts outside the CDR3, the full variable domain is ETGVTQSPTHLIKTRGQQVTLRCSSQSGHNTVSWYQQALGQGPQFIFQYYREEENGRGNFPPRFSGLQFPNYSSELNVNALELDDSALYLCASSLVSNTYEQYFGPGTRLTVT.